Listed below are T cell receptor beta chains from one sample, sequenced in a study of cytomegalovirus exposure and HLA in healthy donors. The table came from immunoSEQ multiplex PCR; TCRdb's copy has only in-frame clones and leaves some out. In the table there are approximately 270,000 clones, 80% of which are singletons. Sequencing used PBMCs. Source of these receptors: a girl between 2 and 10 years old in good health and CMV-seronegative. CDR3s include the opening cysteine and the closing phenylalanine or tryptophan. Only part of the rows carry a size: once, few, many, or a class if the clone is expanded.

v_call	j_call	clone_size	cdr3_length	cdr3_aa
TRBV5-1	TRBJ1-2	NA	16	CASSFRQGAESHGYTF
TRBV27	TRBJ1-5	few	12	CASSFYGQPQHF
TRBV30	TRBJ1-5	NA	14	CAWSVGQGNQPQHF
TRBV7-9	TRBJ2-2	NA	14	CASSSLGRTGELFF
TRBV27	TRBJ2-5	NA	17	CASSLSASGVGEETQYF
TRBV28	TRBJ2-7	few	17	CASSSGTSGGAFYEQYF
TRBV28	TRBJ2-2	NA	15	CASSLASGNTGELFF
TRBV5-4	TRBJ2-7	NA	16	CASSLLGGTGLYEQYF
TRBV5-6	TRBJ2-3	NA	15	CASSYLALATDTQYF
TRBV4-1	TRBJ2-7	NA	13	CASSLDRSYEQYF